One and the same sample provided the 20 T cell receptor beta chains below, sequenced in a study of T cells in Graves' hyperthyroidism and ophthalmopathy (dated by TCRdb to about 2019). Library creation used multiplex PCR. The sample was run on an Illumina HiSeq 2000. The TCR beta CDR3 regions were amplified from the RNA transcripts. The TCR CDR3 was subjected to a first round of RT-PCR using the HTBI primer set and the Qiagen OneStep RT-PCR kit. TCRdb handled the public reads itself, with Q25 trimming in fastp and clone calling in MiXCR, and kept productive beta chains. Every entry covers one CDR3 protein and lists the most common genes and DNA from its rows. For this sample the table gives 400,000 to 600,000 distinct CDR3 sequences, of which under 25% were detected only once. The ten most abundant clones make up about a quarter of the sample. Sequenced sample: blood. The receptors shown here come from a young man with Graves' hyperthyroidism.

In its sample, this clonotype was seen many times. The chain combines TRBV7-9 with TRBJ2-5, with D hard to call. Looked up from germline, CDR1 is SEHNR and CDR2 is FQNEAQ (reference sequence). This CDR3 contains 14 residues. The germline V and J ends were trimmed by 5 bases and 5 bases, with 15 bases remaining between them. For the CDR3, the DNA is TGTGCCAGCAGCCCCAGACCTGGCCCTGAGACCCAGTACTTC. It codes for CASSPRPGPETQYF.

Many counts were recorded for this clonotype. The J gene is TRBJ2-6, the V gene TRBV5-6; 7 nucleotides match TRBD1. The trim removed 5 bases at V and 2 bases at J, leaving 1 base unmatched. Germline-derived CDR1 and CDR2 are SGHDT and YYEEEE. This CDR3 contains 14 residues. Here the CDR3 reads CASRDRAGANVLTF. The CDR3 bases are TGTGCCAGCAGAGACAGGGCTGGGGCCAACGTCCTGACTTTC.

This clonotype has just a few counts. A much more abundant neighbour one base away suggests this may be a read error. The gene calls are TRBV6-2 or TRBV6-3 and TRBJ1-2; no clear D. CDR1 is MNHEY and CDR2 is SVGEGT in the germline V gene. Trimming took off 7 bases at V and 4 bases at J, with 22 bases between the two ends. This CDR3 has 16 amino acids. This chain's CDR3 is CASNSDGLIISYGYTF. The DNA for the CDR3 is TGTGCCAGCAATTCCGACGGGTTGATCATATCCTATGGCTACACCTTC.

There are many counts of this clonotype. The CDR3 DNA follows: TGTGCCAGCAGCTTCGGTCAGGCCTTCTACGAGCAGTACTTC. Protein sequence: CASSFGQAFYEQYF. The V gene is TRBV5-5, the J gene TRBJ2-7; no reliable D call. The V gene's germline CDR1 is SGHKS and CDR2 YYEKEE (reference sequence). The CDR3 sequence is 14 residues long. V gave up 2 bases and J gave up 3 bases, with 12 bases separating them.

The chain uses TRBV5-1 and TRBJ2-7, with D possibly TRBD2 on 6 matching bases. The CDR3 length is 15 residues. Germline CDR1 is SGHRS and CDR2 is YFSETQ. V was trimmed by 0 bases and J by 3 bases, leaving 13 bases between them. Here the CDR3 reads CASSLAPSVIYEQYF. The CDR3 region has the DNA TGCGCCAGCAGCTTGGCCCCTAGCGTAATCTACGAGCAGTACTTC.

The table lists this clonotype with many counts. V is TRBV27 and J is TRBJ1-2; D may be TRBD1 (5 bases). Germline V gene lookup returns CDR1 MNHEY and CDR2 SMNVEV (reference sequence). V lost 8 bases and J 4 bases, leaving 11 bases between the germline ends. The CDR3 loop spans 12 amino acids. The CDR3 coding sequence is TGTGCCAGCTGGGGGGGGTCCTATGGCTACACCTTC. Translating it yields CASWGGSYGYTF.

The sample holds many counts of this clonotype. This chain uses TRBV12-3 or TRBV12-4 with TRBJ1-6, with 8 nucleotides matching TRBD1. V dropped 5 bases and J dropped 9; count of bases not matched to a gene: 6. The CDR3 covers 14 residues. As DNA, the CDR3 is TGTGCCAGCAGTAGACAGGGGCGGATTTCACCCCTCCACTTT. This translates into CASSRQGRISPLHF.

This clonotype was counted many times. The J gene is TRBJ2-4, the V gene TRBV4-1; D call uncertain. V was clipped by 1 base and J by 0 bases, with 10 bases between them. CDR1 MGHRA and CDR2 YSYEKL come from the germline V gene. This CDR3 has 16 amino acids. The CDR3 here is CASSQGVGTAKNIQYF. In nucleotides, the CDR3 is TGCGCCAGCAGCCAAGGGGTCGGCACAGCCAAAAACATTCAGTACTTC.

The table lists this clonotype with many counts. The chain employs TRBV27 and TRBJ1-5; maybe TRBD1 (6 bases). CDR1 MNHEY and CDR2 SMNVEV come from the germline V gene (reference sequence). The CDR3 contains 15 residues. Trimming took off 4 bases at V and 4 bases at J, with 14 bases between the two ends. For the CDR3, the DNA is TGTGCCAGCAGTTCCACGGGGGCCTCAAATCAGCCCCAGCATTTT. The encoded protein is CASSSTGASNQPQHF.

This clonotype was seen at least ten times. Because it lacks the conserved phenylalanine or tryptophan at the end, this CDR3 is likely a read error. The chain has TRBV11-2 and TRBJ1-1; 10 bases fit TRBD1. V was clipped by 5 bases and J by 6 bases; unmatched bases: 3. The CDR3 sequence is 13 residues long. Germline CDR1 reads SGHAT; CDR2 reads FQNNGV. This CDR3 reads CASSPGQGAEAFL. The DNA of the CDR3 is TGTGCCAGCAGCCCCGGACAGGGGGCTGAAGCTTTCCTT.

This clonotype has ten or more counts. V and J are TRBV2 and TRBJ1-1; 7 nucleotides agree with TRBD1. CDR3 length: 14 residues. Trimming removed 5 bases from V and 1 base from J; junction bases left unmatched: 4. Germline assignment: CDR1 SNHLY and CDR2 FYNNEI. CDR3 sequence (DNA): TGTGCCAGCAGTAAGGGGGCCGCGAACACTGAAGCTTTCTTT. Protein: CASSKGAANTEAFF.

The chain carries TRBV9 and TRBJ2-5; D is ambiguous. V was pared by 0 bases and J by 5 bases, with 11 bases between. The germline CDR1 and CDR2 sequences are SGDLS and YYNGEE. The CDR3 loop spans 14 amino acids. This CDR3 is CASSVGSRWETQYF. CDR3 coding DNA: TGTGCCAGCAGCGTAGGGAGTAGGTGGGAGACCCAGTACTTC.

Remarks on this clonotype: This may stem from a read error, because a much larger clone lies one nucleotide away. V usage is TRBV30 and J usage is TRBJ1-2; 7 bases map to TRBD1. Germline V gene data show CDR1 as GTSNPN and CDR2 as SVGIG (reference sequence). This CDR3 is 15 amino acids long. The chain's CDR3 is CAWSVLGRGPSGYSF. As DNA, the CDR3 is TGTGCCTGGAGTGTACTCGGGAGGGGGCCGTCTGGCTACTCCTTC.

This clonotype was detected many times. CDR3 residues: CASSHGWVETQYF. Here the CDR3 DNA reads TGCGCCAGCAGCCACGGTTGGGTGGAGACCCAGTACTTC. V is TRBV4-1 and J is TRBJ2-5; the D is unclear. Germline V gene data show CDR1 as MGHRA and CDR2 as YSYEKL. Between the trimmed V and J ends, which lost 3 bases and 5 bases, there was a span of 10 bases. This CDR3 has 13 residues.

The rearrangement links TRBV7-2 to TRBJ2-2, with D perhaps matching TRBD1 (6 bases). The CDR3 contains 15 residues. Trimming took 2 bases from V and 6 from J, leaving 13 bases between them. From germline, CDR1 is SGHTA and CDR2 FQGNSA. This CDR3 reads CASSLSQGKAGELFF. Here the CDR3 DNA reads TGTGCCAGCAGCTTAAGCCAGGGGAAGGCCGGGGAGCTGTTTTTT. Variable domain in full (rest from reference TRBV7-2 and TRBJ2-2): GAGVSQSPSNKVTEKGKDVELRCDPISGHTALYWYRQSLGQGLEFLIYFQGNSAPDKSGLPSDRFSAERTGGSVSTLTIQRTQQEDSAVYLCASSLSQGKAGELFFGEGSRLTVL.

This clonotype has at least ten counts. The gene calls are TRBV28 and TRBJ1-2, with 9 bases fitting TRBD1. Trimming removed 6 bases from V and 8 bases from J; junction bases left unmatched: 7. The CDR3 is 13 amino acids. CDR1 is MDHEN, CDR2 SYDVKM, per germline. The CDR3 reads CASRRPTGGGYTF. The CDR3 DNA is TGTGCCAGCAGACGACCGACAGGGGGAGGCTACACCTTC.

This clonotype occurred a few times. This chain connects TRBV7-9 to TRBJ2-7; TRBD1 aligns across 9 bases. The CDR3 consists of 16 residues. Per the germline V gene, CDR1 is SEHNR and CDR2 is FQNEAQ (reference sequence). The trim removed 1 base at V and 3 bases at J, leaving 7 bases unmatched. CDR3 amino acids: CASSLGGGQGGYEQYF. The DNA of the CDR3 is TGTGCCAGCAGCTTAGGAGGGGGACAGGGAGGCTACGAGCAGTACTTC.

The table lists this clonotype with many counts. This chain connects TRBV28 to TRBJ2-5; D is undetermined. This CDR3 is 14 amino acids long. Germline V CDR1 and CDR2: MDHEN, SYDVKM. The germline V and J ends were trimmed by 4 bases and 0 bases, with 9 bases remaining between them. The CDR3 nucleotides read TGTGCCAGCAGTTCTCGGCACCACCAAGAGACCCAGTACTTC. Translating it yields CASSSRHHQETQYF.

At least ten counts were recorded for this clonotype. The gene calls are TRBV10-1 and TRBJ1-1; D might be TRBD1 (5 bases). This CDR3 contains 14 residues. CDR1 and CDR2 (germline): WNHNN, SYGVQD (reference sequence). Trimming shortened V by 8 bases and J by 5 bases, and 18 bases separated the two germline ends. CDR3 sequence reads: CASPGTGEETEAFF. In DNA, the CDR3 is TGCGCCAGCCCCGGGACCGGGGAAGAGACTGAAGCTTTCTTT.

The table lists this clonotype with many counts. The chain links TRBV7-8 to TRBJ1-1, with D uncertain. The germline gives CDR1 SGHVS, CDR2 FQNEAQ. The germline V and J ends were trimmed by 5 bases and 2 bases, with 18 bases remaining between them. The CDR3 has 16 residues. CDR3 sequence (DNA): TGTGCCAGCAGCGAGGCCCCTCCGGGCGGCAACACTGAAGCTTTCTTT. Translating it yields CASSEAPPGGNTEAFF.